Below, one TCR beta chain is given with its context. V gave up 9 bases and J gave up 5 bases, with 19 bases separating them. This CDR3 is built from 14 residues. The germline V gene encodes CDR1 MGHRA and CDR2 YSYEKL. This record comes from a study of shared clonotypes between healthy human individuals. Only CD45RO-negative cells positively selected for CCR7 counted as naive CD8 cells, so terminally differentiated effector memory CD45RA+ cells were excluded. Sequencing used immunoSEQ multiplex PCR; TCRdb keeps in-frame clones, though not all of them. The table includes about 2,200,000 clones, about 92% detected once.

V and J are TRBV4-1 and TRBJ2-5; D call uncertain. Sequencing was done on a sample of naive CD8+ T cells from PBMCs. The receptor's source is a man younger than 35 in good health. Some clones in this sample may be carry-over from other donors' samples. CDR3 nucleotide sequence: TGCGCCAGTCGCGCGAGCATCTCGTGGGAGACCCAGTACTTC. Its translation is CASRASISWETQYF.